Following are 7 T cell receptor beta chains from one sample sequenced in a study of T-cell memory formation after mild COVID-19. A single record per CDR3 protein comes from TCRdb applying MiXCR to the 5' RACE reads. Counted here are nearly 350,000 distinct CDR3 sequences, 10% to 15% occurring once; the ten biggest clones make up over 20%. Sequencing input: PBMCs or a T cell subset sorted from them (not recorded which). These receptors came from a man younger than 35 who had mild COVID-19 (a few samples of this study predate the infection). Cell type and time point are not known.

Worth noting for this clonotype: Given a much more abundant clone one base away, this may be a read error. The chain joins TRBV28 to TRBJ1-2, with TRBD1 as a possible D gene (5 bases). The CDR3 loop spans 14 amino acids. CDR1 MDHEN and CDR2 SYDVKM come from the germline V gene. The CDR3 nucleotides are TGTGCCAGCAGCCCCCCCGCGGGGGAGGAGGGCTACAACTTC. Translation: CASSPPAGEEGYNF.

There are many counts of this clonotype. This chain links TRBV7-2 with TRBJ2-1; 9 bases agree with TRBD1. With 7 bases clipped from V and 8 bases from J, the junction kept 18 bases outside the gene matches. Germline CDR1 is SGHTA and CDR2 is FQGNSA. The CDR3 covers 17 residues. The CDR3 sequence is CASIDPFQDRGLDEQFF. CDR3 sequence (DNA): TGTGCCAGCATCGACCCCTTTCAGGACAGGGGTCTGGATGAGCAGTTCTTC.

The CDR3 sequence: CASSLSPTGLALETQYF. CDR3 DNA: TGTGCCAGCAGTTTATCCCCAACAGGGTTAGCCCTCGAGACCCAGTACTTC. This chain joins TRBV27 and TRBJ2-5; perhaps TRBD1 as D (6 bases). Trimming removed 0 bases from V and 5 bases from J, with 19 bases in between. Germline V CDR1 and CDR2: MNHEY, SMNVEV (reference sequence). The CDR3 covers 17 residues.

This clonotype was observed many times. J is TRBJ2-1 and V is TRBV4-3; D is perhaps TRBD2 (5 bases). There are 15 residues in the CDR3. From germline, CDR1 is LGHNA and CDR2 YSLEER. V was shortened by 4 bases and J by 0 bases, with 10 bases between the two germline ends. CDR3 coding DNA: TGCGCCAGCAGCCGGAGGTCCGGCTCCTACAATGAGCAGTTCTTC. It translates to CASSRRSGSYNEQFF.

The V call is TRBV3-1, the J call TRBJ2-4, with D possibly matching TRBD1 (6 bases). CDR3 length equals 16 residues. Germline loops: CDR1 LGHDT, CDR2 YNNKEL (reference sequence). V gave up 4 bases and J gave up 0 bases, with 13 bases separating them. In DNA form, the CDR3 reads TGTGCCAGCAGCCGGCCCAGGGGTCTAGCCAAAAACATTCAGTACTTC. Translating it yields CASSRPRGLAKNIQYF.

This clonotype was seen a few times. An end of the junction differs from the germline gene, which may be a read error. The chain has TRBV12-3 or TRBV12-4 and TRBJ1-2; no definite D call. This CDR3 has 9 amino acids. This CDR3 reads CATGPPVVF. CDR3 bases: TGTGCCACCGGCCCCCCGGTTGTCTTC.

This clonotype was picked up a small number of times. J is TRBJ2-3 and V is TRBV5-1; the D gene is possibly TRBD2 (6 bases). CDR1 and CDR2 (germline): SGHRS, YFSETQ. This CDR3 is built from 16 residues. The germline V and J ends were trimmed by 0 bases and 2 bases, with 13 bases remaining between them. CDR3 amino acids: CASSLGLASDTDTQYF. The CDR3 DNA reads as TGCGCCAGCAGCTTGGGGCTAGCGTCGGACACAGATACGCAGTATTTT. The full variable domain, rest sourced from reference TRBV5-1 and TRBJ2-3, is KAGVTQTPRYLIKTRGQQVTLSCSPISGHRSVSWYQQTPGQGLQFLFEYFSETQRNKGNFPGRFSGRQFSNSRSEMNVSTLELGDSALYLCASSLGLASDTDTQYFGPGTRLTVL.